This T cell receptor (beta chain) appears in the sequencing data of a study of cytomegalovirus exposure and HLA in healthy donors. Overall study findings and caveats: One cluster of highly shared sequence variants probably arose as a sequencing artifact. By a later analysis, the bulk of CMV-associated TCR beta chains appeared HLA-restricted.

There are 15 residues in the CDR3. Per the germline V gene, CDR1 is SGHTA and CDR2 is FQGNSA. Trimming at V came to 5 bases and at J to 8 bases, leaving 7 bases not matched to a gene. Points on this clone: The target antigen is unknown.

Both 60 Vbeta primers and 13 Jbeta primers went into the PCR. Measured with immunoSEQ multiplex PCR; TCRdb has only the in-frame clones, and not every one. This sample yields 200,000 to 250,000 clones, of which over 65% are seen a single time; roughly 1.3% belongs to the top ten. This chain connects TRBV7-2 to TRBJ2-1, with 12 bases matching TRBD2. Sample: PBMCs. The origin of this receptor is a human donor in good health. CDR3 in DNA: TGTGCCAGCAGCGCGGGACTAGCGGGTATCCATGAGCAGTTCTTC. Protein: CASSAGLAGIHEQFF. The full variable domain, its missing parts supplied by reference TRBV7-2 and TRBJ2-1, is GAGVSQSPSNKVTEKGKDVELRCDPISGHTALYWYRQSLGQGLEFLIYFQGNSAPDKSGLPSDRFSAERTGGSVSTLTIQRTQQEDSAVYLCASSAGLAGIHEQFFGPGTRLTVL.